This T cell receptor (beta chain) was captured by sequencing in a study of blood T cell repertoires in COVID-19. Study overall: Material from acute and convalescent COVID-19 was sourced from the United States, Italy and Spain. From T cells, B-cell-depleted T cells, or PBMCs came the material, which was cDNA or gDNA.

TCRdb keeps only in-frame clones here, not all; method: immunoSEQ multiplex PCR. The sample holds around 300,000 clones, around 88% seen once. V dropped 2 bases and J dropped 6; count of bases not matched to a gene: 9. The germline V gene encodes CDR1 SEHNR and CDR2 FQNEAQ (reference sequence). The CDR3 is 15 amino acids. The sample comprised peripheral blood. The receptor's source is a woman aged 30 to 39 with COVID-19, enrolled during active disease. V and J are TRBV7-9 and TRBJ1-1; 7 positions agree with TRBD1. CDR3: CASSLYPTGSSEAFF. The CDR3 DNA reads as TGTGCCAGCAGCTTATACCCGACAGGGAGCTCTGAAGCTTTCTTT.